These 18 T cell receptor beta chains came from one sample sequenced in a study of T cell responses to AZD1222 COVID-19 vaccine. Clones were read by immunoSEQ multiplex PCR, and TCRdb kept only the in-frame ones, dropping some. The sample holds roughly 91,000 clones, roughly nine tenths seen once. Sample: peripheral blood, taken on day 0 of AZD1222 vaccination. The receptor set was obtained from an adult in good health.

The genes are TRBV28 and TRBJ1-4, with no clear D. Germline assignment: CDR1 MDHEN and CDR2 SYDVKM. The V and J ends lost 1 base and 4 bases respectively, with 10 bases between them. CDR3 length: 15 amino acids. The CDR3 loop reads CASSLSRRSNEKLFF. CDR3 DNA sequence: TGTGCCAGCAGTTTATCTAGACGGAGTAATGAAAAACTGTTTTTT.

The chain joins TRBV15 to TRBJ1-5; D remains ambiguous. Germline V gene lookup returns CDR1 LNHNV and CDR2 YYDKDF (reference sequence). V was clipped by 1 base and J by 2 bases, with 9 bases between them. The length of the CDR3 is 15 residues. CDR3 protein: CATSRVSRGNQPQHF. CDR3 DNA: TGTGCCACCAGCAGAGTGTCTCGGGGCAATCAGCCCCAGCATTTT.

The gene calls are TRBV28 and TRBJ2-5; 8 nucleotides agree with TRBD2. Germline lookup yields CDR1 MDHEN and CDR2 SYDVKM. The CDR3 covers 13 residues. Germline trimming cut 2 bases from V and 13 bases from J; bases unmatched to any gene: 9. The CDR3 loop reads CASSLGASGPRYF. CDR3 sequence (DNA): TGTGCCAGCAGTTTAGGGGCTAGCGGGCCTAGGTACTTC.

The chain couples TRBV12-2 to TRBJ2-2; TRBD2 is taken as the D call from the table, unchecked against the DNA. TRBV12-2 is designated a pseudogene. The CDR3 is 19 residues long. The CDR3 loop is CASRSGTSGRACDKVGLFF. The CDR3 nucleotides are TGTGCAAGTCGCTCTGGGACTAGCGGGAGGGCTTGCGACAAGGTTGGGCTGTTTTTT.

The V gene is TRBV10-3, the J gene TRBJ1-1; 9 nucleotides align to TRBD1. With 3 bases clipped from V and 0 bases from J, the junction kept 2 bases outside the gene matches. The germline V gene has CDR1 ENHRY and CDR2 SYGVKD. The CDR3 has 15 amino acids. The CDR3 nucleotides are TGTGCCATCAGTGATGGGACAGGGTTGAACACTGAAGCTTTCTTT. This sequence encodes CAISDGTGLNTEAFF.

This chain uses TRBV3-1 (or the pseudogene TRBV3-2) with TRBJ2-7; 10 nucleotides match TRBD1. CDR3 size: 13 residues. V gave up 4 bases and J gave up 6 bases; unmatched junction bases: 3. The germline gives CDR1 LGHDT, CDR2 YNNKEL (reference sequence). CDR3 in DNA: TGTGCCAGCAGCCGTGGACAGGGGGGCGAGCAGTACTTC. Residues: CASSRGQGGEQYF.

The genes are TRBV18 and TRBJ2-1; 8 bases match TRBD1. With V trimmed by 3 bases and J by 7 bases, 2 bases remained unmatched. Germline loops: CDR1 KGHSH, CDR2 LQKENI. The CDR3 runs to 13 residues. CDR3 residues: CASSPYRGNEQFF. Here the CDR3 DNA reads TGTGCCAGCTCACCCTACAGGGGGAATGAGCAGTTCTTC.

The chain recombines TRBV7-3 with TRBJ2-2; 7 nucleotides line up with TRBD1. CDR1 and CDR2 from the germline V gene are SGHTA and FQGTGA. The CDR3 sequence is 16 residues long. Trimming took 5 bases from V and 4 from J; bases not matched to a gene: 10. The CDR3 spells CASSSDRAATTGELFF. In DNA form, the CDR3 reads TGTGCCAGCAGCAGTGACAGGGCCGCGACCACCGGGGAGCTGTTTTTT.

In nucleotides, the CDR3 is TGCGCCAGCAGCCCAACCAGTGATACGCAGTATTTT. Residues: CASSPTSDTQYF. The rearrangement uses TRBV4-1 and TRBJ2-3, with D unclear. The germline V gene has CDR1 MGHRA and CDR2 YSYEKL. The length of the CDR3 is 12 residues. V lost 4 bases and J 6 bases, leaving 8 bases between the germline ends.

In its sample, this clone was seen once. V is TRBV6-5 and J is TRBJ1-3; TRBD1 is a possible D gene (5 bases). Trimming removed 4 bases from V and 4 bases from J, with 17 bases in between. There are 16 residues in the CDR3. CDR1 and CDR2 (germline): MNHEY, SVGAGI. CDR3 sequence (DNA): TGTGCCAGCAGTTTTGACAGCGCAAGCTCCGGAAACACCATATATTTT. Protein sequence: CASSFDSASSGNTIYF.

The chain links TRBV7-9 to TRBJ2-5; 8 nucleotides line up with TRBD2. Germline CDR1 reads SEHNR; CDR2 reads FQNEAQ (reference sequence). CDR3 length equals 17 residues. J gave up 3 bases and V 1 base, and 10 bases lay outside the gene matches. The CDR3 is CASSLVTSGAFEETQYF. CDR3 in DNA: TGTGCCAGCAGCTTAGTAACTAGCGGCGCTTTTGAAGAGACCCAGTACTTC.

The gene calls are TRBV6-2 or TRBV6-3 and TRBJ1-2; no clear D. This CDR3 comprises 16 residues. V lost 2 bases to trimming and J lost 0 bases, with 13 bases between them. Germline CDR1 reads MNHEY; CDR2 reads SVGEGT. The CDR3 DNA reads as TGTGCCAGCAGTTACGCGAAGGTCGTCACTAACTATGGCTACACCTTC. Its protein product is CASSYAKVVTNYGYTF.

This chain joins TRBV5-1 and TRBJ1-2; TRBD1 agrees at 8 bases. The CDR3 is made up of 15 amino acids. Germline V gives CDR1 SGHRS, CDR2 YFSETQ. Unmatched junction bases numbered 5, after V lost 3 bases and J lost 1 base. The CDR3 DNA follows: TGCGCCAGCAGCTCCGGACAGGGAATTAACTATGGCTACACCTTC. It specifies CASSSGQGINYGYTF.

The chain carries TRBV27 and TRBJ1-1; D gene unclear. V lost 2 bases and J 4 bases, leaving 11 bases between the germline ends. Germline lookup yields CDR1 MNHEY and CDR2 SMNVEV (reference sequence). The CDR3 loop spans 14 amino acids. The CDR3 loop is CASSLRGVGTEAFF. As DNA, the CDR3 is TGTGCCAGCAGTTTACGGGGTGTTGGCACTGAAGCTTTCTTT.

This chain connects TRBV4-1 to TRBJ1-5, with a possible D match to TRBD1 (6 bases). Germline V CDR1 and CDR2: MGHRA, YSYEKL. The V end was cut by 3 bases, the J end by 0 bases, with 15 bases between. The CDR3 loop spans 17 amino acids. As DNA, the CDR3 is TGCGCCAGCAGCCAGGAATCCGGGACATATAGCAATCAGCCCCAGCATTTT. This gives the protein CASSQESGTYSNQPQHF.

The chain couples TRBV18 to TRBJ2-7; 10 bases match TRBD2. The CDR3 runs to 17 residues. The J segment lost 8 bases and the V segment lost 5 bases, leaving 18 bases of the junction unmatched. The germline gives CDR1 KGHSH, CDR2 LQKENI. The CDR3 loop is CASSYRFTSGESTKQYF. The CDR3 nucleotides read TGTGCCAGCTCATACAGGTTTACTAGCGGGGAATCTACGAAGCAGTACTTC.

CDR3 DNA: TGCAGTGCTAGTATGCCCACAGGGGAGAACACTGAAGCTTTCTTT. Protein: CSASMPTGENTEAFF. The chain carries TRBV20-1 and TRBJ1-1; 7 positions match TRBD1. CDR3 length: 15 residues. Unmatched junction bases numbered 8, after V lost 3 bases and J lost 1 base. Germline values: CDR1 DFQATT, CDR2 SNEGSKA (reference sequence).

The genes are TRBV11-3 and TRBJ2-7; the match to TRBD2 covers 13 bases. Germline V gene lookup returns CDR1 SGHNT and CDR2 YENEEA. The J segment lost 6 bases and the V segment lost 5 bases, leaving 13 bases of the junction unmatched. The CDR3 is 17 amino acids. CDR3 loop: CASSPKGLAGESREQYF. The CDR3 region has the DNA TGTGCCAGCAGCCCAAAAGGACTAGCGGGGGAATCTCGCGAGCAGTACTTC.